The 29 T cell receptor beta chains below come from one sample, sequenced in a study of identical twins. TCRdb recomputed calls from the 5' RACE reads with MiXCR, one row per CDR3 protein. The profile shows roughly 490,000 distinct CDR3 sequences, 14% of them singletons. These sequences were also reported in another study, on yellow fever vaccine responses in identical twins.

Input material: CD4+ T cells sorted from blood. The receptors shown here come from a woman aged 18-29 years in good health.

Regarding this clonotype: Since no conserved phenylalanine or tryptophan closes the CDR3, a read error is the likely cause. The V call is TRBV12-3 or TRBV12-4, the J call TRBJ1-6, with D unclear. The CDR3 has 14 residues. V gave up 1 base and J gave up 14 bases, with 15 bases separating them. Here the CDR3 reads CASSLGGGPVTLHL. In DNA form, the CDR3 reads TGTGCCAGCAGTTTAGGCGGCGGACCAGTAACCCTCCACCTT.

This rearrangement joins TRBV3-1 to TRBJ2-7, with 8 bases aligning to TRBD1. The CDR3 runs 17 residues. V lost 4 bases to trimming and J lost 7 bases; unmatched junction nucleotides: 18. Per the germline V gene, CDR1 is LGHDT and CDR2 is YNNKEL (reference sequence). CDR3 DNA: TGTGCCAGCAGCCGATACAGGGGGTCGACGGTACTGAGGGAGCAGTACTTC. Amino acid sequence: CASSRYRGSTVLREQYF.

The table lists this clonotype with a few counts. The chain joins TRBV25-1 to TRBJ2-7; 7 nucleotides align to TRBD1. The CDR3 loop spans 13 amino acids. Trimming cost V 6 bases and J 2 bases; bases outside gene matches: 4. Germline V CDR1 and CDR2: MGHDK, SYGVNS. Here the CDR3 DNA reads TGTGCCAGCAGCGCAACAGGGGCCTACGAGCAGTACTTC. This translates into CASSATGAYEQYF.

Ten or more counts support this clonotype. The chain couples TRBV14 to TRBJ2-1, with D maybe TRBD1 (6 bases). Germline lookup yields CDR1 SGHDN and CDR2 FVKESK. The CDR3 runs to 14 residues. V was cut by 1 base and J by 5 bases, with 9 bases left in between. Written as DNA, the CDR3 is TGTGCCAGCAGCCAAGTCGGACAGAACAATGAGCAGTTCTTC. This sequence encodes CASSQVGQNNEQFF.

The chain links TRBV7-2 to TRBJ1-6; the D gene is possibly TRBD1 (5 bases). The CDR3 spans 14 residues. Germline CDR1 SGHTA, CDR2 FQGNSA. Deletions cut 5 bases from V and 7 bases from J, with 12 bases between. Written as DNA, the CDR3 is TGTGCCAGCAGCGCCCGACAGACCAATTCACCCCTCCACTTT. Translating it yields CASSARQTNSPLHF.

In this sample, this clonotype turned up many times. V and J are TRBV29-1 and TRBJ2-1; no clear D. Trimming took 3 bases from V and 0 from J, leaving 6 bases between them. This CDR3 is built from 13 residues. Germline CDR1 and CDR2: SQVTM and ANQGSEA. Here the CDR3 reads CSVDADSYNEQFF. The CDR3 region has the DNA TGCAGCGTTGACGCGGACTCCTACAATGAGCAGTTCTTC.

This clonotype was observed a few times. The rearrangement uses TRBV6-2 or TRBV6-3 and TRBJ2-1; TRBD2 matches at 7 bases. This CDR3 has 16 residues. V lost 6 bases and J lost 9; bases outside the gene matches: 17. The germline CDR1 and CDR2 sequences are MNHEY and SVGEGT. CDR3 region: CASSTNKRGPTGEQFF. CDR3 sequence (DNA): TGTGCCAGCAGCACAAATAAGCGGGGTCCGACGGGTGAGCAGTTCTTC.

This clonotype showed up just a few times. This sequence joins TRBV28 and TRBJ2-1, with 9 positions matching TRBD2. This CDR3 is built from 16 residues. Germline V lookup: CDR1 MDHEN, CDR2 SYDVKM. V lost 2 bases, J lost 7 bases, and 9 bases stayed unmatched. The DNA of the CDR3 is TGTGCCAGCAGTTTAGATAGCGGGAGTGTGGGAAATGAGCAGTTCTTC. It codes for CASSLDSGSVGNEQFF.

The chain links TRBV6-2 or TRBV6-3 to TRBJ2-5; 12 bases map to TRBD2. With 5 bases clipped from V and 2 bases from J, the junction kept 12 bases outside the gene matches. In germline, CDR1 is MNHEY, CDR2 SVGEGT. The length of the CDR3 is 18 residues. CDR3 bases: TGTGCCAGCAGTCCTGGGACTAGCGGGCTCGATACTCAAGAGACCCAGTACTTC. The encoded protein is CASSPGTSGLDTQETQYF.

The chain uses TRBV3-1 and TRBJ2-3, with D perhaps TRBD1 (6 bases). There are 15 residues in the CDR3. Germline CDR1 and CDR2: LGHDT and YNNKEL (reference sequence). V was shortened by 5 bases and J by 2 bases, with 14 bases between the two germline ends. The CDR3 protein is CASSNRQVHTDTQYF. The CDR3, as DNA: TGTGCCAGCAGCAATAGACAGGTTCACACAGATACGCAGTATTTT.

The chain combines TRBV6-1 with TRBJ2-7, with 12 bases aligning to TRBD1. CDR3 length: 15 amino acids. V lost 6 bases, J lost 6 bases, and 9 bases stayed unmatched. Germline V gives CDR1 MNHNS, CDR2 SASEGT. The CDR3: CASSPRGQGAREQYF. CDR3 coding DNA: TGTGCCAGCAGCCCTCGGGGACAGGGGGCTCGCGAGCAGTACTTC.

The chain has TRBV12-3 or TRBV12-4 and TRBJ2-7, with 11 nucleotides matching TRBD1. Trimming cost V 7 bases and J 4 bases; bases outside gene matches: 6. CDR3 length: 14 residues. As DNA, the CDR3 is TGTGCCAGCACCGGGGACAGGGGGTTATACGAGCAGTACTTC. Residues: CASTGDRGLYEQYF.

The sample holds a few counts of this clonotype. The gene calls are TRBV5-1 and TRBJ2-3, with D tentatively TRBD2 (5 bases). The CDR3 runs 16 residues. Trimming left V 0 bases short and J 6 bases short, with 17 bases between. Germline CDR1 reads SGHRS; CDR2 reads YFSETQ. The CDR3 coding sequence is TGCGCCAGCAGCTTGGTTCCGGGATCCGCCGGGGATACGCAGTATTTT. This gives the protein CASSLVPGSAGDTQYF. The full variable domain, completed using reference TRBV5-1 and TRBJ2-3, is KAGVTQTPRYLIKTRGQQVTLSCSPISGHRSVSWYQQTPGQGLQFLFEYFSETQRNKGNFPGRFSGRQFSNSRSEMNVSTLELGDSALYLCASSLVPGSAGDTQYFGPGTRLTVL.

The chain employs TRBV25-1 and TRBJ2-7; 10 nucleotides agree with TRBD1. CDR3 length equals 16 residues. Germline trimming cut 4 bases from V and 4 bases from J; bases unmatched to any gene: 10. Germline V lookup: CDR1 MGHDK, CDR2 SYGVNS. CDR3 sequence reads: CASSGSWDRGAYEQYF. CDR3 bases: TGTGCCAGCAGTGGTTCGTGGGACAGGGGAGCATACGAGCAGTACTTC.

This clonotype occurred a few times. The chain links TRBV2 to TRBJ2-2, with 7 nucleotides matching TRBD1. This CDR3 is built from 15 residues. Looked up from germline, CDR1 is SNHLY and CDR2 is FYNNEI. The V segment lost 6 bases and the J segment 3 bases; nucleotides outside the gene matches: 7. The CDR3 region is CASRKQGRDTGELFF. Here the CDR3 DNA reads TGTGCCAGCAGAAAACAGGGGCGGGACACCGGGGAGCTGTTTTTT.

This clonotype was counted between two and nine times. DNA of the CDR3: TGTGCCAGCACCGAAACCGGGGGTCCCTACGAGCAGTACTTC. Translating it yields CASTETGGPYEQYF. The chain uses TRBV12-3 or TRBV12-4 and TRBJ2-7; perhaps TRBD2 as D (6 bases). This CDR3 is 14 amino acids long. Trimming pared 7 bases from V and 2 bases from J, leaving 15 bases between.

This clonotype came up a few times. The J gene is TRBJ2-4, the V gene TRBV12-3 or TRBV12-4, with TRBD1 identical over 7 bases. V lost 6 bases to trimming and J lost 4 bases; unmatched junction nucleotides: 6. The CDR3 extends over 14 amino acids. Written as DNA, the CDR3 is TGTGCCAGCAGCCGTCAACAGGGGAAAAACATTCAGTACTTC. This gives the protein CASSRQQGKNIQYF.

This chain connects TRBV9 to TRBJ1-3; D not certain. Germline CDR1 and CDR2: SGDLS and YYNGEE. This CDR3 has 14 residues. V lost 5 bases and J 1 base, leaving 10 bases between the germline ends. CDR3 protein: CASSEAQSGNTIYF. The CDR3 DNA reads TGTGCCAGCAGTGAAGCGCAATCTGGAAACACCATATATTTT.

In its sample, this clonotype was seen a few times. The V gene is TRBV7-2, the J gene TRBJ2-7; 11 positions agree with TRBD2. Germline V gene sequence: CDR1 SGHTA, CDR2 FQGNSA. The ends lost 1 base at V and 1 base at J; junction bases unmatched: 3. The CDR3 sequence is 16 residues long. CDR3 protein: CASSLGPSGGSYEQYF. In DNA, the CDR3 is TGTGCCAGCAGCTTAGGTCCTAGCGGGGGGTCCTACGAGCAGTACTTC.

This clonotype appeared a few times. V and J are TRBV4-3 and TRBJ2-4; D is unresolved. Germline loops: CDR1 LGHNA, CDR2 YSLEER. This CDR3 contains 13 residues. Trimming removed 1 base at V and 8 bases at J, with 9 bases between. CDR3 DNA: TGCGCCAGCAGCCAAGGAGTAGGCGACATTCAGTACTTC. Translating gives CASSQGVGDIQYF.

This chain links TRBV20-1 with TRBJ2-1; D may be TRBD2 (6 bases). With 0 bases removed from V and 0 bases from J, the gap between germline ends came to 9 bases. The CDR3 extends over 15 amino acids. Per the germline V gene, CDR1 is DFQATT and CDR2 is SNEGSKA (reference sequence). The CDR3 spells CSARDLRGSYNEQFF. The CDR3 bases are TGCAGTGCTAGAGATCTGCGGGGCTCCTACAATGAGCAGTTCTTC.

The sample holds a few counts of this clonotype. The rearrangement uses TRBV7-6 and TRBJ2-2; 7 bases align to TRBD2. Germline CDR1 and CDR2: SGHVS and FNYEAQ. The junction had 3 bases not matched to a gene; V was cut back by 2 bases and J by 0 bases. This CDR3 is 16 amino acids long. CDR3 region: CASSLQLASNTGELFF. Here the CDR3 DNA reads TGTGCCAGCAGCTTACAACTAGCGTCGAACACCGGGGAGCTGTTTTTT.

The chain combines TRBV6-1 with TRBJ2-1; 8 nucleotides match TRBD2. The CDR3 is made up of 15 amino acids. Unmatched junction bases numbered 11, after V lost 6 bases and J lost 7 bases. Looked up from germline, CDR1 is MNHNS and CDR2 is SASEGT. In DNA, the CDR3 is TGTGCCAGCAGGTCTGTGCGGGAGGTGTGGAATGAGCAGTTCTTC. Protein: CASRSVREVWNEQFF.

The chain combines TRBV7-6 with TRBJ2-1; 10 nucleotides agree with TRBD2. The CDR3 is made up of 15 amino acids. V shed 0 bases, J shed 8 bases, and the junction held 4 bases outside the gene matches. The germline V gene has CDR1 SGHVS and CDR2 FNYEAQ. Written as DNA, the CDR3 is TGTGCCAGCAGCTTAGCAGCGGGGGGGCCCTATGAGCAGTTCTTC. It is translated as CASSLAAGGPYEQFF.

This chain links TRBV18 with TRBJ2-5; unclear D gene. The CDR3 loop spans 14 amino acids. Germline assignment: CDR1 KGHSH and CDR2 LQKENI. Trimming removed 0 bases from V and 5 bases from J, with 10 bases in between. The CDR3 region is CASSPPSKDETQYF. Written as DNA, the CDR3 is TGTGCCAGCTCACCACCGTCAAAGGATGAGACCCAGTACTTC.

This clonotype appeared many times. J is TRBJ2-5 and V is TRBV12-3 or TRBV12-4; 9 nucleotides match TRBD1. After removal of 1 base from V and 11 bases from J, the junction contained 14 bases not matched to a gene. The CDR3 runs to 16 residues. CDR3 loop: CASSLGGQGTSISQYF. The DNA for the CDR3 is TGTGCCAGCAGTTTAGGGGGACAGGGCACGTCAATTTCTCAGTACTTC.

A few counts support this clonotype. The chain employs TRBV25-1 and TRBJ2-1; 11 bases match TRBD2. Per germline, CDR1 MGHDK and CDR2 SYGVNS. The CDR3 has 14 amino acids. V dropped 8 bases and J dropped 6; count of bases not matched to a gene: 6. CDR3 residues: CASLKTSGANEQFF. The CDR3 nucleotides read TGTGCCAGCCTGAAGACTAGCGGGGCCAATGAGCAGTTCTTC. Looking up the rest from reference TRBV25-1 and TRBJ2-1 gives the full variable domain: EADIYQTPRYLVIGTGKKITLECSQTMGHDKMYWYQQDPGMELHLIHYSYGVNSTEKGDLSSESTVSRIRTEHFPLTLESARPSHTSQYLCASLKTSGANEQFFGPGTRLTVL.

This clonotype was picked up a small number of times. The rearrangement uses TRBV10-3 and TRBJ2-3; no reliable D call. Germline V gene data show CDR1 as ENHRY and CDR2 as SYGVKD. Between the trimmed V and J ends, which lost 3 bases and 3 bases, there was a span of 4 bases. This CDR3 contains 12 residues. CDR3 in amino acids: CAISDVTDTQYF. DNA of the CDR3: TGTGCCATCAGTGACGTTACAGATACGCAGTATTTT.

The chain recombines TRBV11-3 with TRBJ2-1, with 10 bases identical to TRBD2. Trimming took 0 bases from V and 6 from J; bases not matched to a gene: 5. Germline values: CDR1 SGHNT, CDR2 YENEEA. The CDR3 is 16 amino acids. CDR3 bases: TGTGCCAGCAGCTTAGAGGGGACTAGCGTGTTCAATGAGCAGTTCTTC. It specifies CASSLEGTSVFNEQFF.